The present T cell receptor (beta chain) was sequenced within a study of response to subunit inactivated influenza vaccine. Study conclusions and caveats: The authors suggested that few new T cells are recruited per seasonal influenza vaccination.

MiXCR, run by TCRdb on the RT-PCR reads, gives a single entry per CDR3 protein. The sample has hundreds of thousands of distinct CDR3 sequences, around 20% seen once. The V gene's germline CDR1 is MNHEY and CDR2 SMNVEV (reference sequence). Losses at the gene ends were 8 bases for V and 3 bases for J; bases not matched to a gene: 9. The CDR3 totals 14 residues. Regarding this clonotype: Its antigen is not identified.

The specimen was PBMCs from blood, collected 5 days after vaccination. The chain links TRBV27 to TRBJ1-1; 7 bases are shared with TRBD1. The sequence derives from a man between 50 and 59 years old who received an inactivated influenza vaccine. CDR3 nucleotides: TGTGCCAGCTACAAGTGGCAGGGGGACACTGAAGCTTTCTTT. This sequence encodes CASYKWQGDTEAFF.